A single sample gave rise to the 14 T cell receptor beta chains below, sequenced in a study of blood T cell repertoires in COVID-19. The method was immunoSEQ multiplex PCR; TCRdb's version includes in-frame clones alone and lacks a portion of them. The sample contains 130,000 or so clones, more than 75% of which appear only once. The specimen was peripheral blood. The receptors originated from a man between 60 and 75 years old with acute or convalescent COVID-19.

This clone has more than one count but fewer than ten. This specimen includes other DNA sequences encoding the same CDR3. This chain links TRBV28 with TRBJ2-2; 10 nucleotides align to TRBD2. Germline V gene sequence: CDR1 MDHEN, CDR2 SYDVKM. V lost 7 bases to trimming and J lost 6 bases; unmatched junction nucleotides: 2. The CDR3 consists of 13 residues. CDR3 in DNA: TGTGCCAGCACAAGCGGGAGGGCCGGGGAGCTGTTTTTT. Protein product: CASTSGRAGELFF.

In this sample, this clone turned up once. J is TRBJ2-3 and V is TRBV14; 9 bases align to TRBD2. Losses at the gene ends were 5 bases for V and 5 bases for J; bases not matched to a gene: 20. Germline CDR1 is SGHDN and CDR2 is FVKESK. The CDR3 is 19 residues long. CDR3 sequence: CASSDFQGRGRDSRDTQYF. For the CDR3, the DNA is TGTGCCAGCAGCGATTTTCAGGGCCGCGGGAGGGATTCAAGAGATACGCAGTATTTT.

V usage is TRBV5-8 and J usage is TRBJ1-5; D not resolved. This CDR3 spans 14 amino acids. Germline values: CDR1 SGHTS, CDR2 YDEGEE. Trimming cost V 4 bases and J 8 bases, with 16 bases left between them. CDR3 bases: TGTGCCAGCAGCCCGTTGGCCCGGGGAGAGCCCCAGCATTTT. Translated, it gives CASSPLARGEPQHF.

CDR3 nucleotide sequence: TGTGCCAGCAGCCAAGATAGGGCTAGCGGGAGGGCCAGAACGCAGTATTTT. Residues: CASSQDRASGRARTQYF. The chain recombines TRBV3-1 (or the pseudogene TRBV3-2) with TRBJ2-3; 12 positions agree with TRBD2. The CDR3 totals 17 residues. CDR1 is LGHDT, CDR2 YNNKEL, per germline (reference sequence). The V and J ends lost 0 bases and 9 bases, in that order; junction bases with no gene match: 10.

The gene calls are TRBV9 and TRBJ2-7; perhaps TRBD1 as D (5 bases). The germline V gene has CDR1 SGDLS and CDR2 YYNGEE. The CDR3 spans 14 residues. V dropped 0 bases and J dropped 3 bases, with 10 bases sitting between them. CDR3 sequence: CASSVDGRVYEQYF. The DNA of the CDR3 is TGTGCCAGCAGCGTAGATGGCAGGGTCTACGAGCAGTACTTC. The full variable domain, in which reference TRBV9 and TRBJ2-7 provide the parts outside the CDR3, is DSGVTQTPKHLITATGQRVTLRCSPRSGDLSVYWYQQSLDQGLQFLIQYYNGEERAKGNILERFSAQQFPDLHSELNLSSLELGDSALYFCASSVDGRVYEQYFGPGTRLTVT.

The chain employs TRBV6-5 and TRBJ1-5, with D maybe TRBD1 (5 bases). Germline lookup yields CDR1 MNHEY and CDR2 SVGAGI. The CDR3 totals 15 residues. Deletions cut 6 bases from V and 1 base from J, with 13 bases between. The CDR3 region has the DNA TGTGCCAGCAGCCCGTGGGGGGGGAGCAATCAGCCCCAGCATTTT. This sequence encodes CASSPWGGSNQPQHF.

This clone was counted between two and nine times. CDR3 DNA sequence: TGTGCCAGCAGTTTAAGTCTCCTGGGGAGCTATGGCTACACCTTC. This gives the protein CASSLSLLGSYGYTF. The chain couples TRBV28 to TRBJ1-2; D is undetermined. CDR1 and CDR2 (germline): MDHEN, SYDVKM. V lost 2 bases and J 4 bases, leaving 14 bases between the germline ends. The length of the CDR3 is 15 residues.

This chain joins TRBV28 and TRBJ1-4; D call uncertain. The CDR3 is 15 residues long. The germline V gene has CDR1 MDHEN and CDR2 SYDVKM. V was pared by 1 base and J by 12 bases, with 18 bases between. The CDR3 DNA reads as TGTGCCAGCAGTTTATTAGGAGACCCTGCCCCTCAACTGTTTTTT. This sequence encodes CASSLLGDPAPQLFF.

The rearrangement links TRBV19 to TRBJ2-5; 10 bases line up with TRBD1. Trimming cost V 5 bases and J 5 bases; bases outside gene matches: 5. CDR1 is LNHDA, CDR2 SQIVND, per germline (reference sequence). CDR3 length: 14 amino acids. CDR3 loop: CASSLGQGYETQYF. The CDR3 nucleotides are TGTGCCAGTAGTTTGGGACAGGGGTATGAGACCCAGTACTTC.

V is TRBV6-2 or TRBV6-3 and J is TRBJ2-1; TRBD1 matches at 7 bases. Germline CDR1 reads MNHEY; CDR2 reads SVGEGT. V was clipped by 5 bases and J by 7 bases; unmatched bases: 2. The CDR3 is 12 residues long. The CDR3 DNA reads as TGTGCCAGCAGTAAGACAGGGAATGAGCAGTTCTTC. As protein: CASSKTGNEQFF.

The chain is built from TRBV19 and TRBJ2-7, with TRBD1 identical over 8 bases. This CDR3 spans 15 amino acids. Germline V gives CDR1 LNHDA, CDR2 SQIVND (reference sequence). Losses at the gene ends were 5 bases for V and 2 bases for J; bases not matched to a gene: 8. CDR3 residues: CASSDRTGYTYEQYF. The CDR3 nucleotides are TGTGCCAGTAGTGACCGGACAGGGTACACCTACGAGCAGTACTTC. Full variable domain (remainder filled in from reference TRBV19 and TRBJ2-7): DGGITQSPKYLFRKEGQNVTLSCEQNLNHDAMYWYRQDPGQGLRLIYYSQIVNDFQKGDIAEGYSVSREKKESFPLTVTSAQKNPTAFYLCASSDRTGYTYEQYFGPGTRLTVT.

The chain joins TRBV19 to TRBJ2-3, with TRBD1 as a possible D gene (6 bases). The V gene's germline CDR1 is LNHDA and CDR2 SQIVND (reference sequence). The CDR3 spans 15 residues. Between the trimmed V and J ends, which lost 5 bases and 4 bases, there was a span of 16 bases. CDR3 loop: CASSARRGRADTQYF. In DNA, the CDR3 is TGTGCCAGTAGTGCCCGCAGGGGACGGGCAGATACGCAGTATTTT.

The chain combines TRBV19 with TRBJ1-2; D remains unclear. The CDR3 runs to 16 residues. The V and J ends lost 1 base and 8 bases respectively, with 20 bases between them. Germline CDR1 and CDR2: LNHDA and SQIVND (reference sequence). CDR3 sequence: CASSIGVATTPGGYTF. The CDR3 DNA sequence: TGTGCCAGTAGTATAGGGGTAGCCACGACCCCCGGCGGCTACACCTTC.

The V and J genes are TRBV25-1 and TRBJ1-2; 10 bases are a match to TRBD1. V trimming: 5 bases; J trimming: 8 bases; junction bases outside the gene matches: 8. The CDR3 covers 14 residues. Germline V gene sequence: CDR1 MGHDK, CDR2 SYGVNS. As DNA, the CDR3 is TGTGCCAGCAGTTCCGGGACAGGGGATTTCGGCTACACCTTC. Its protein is CASSSGTGDFGYTF.